Listed below are T cell receptor beta chains from one sample, sequenced in a study of cytomegalovirus exposure and HLA in healthy donors. Profiling relied on immunoSEQ multiplex PCR, and the TCRdb table lists in-frame clones only, not all of them. The top ten hold about 2.5% of the sample, which has roughly 150,000 clones, 70% to 90% seen once. The sample taken for sequencing was PBMCs. The source is a man aged 30 to 39 in good health and CMV-seropositive. The CDR3 runs from the conserved cysteine through the conserved F or W. D genes are given only for firm matches. Expanded clones are given a class, and other clones once, few, many or no size at all.

J | V | D | size | CDR3 | DNA
TRBJ2-2 | TRBV10-1 | NA | NA | CASSDGGSNTGELFF | TGCGCCAGCAGTGATGGCGGGTCGAACACCGGGGAGCTGTTTTTT
TRBJ1-1 | TRBV6-6 | TRBD1 | NA | CASSSWDSSMNTEAFF | TGTGCCAGCAGTTCTTGGGACAGCTCCATGAACACTGAAGCTTTCTTT
TRBJ2-6 | TRBV11-3 | TRBD1 | NA | CASSSTGTGSGANVLTF | TGTGCCAGCAGCTCGACCGGGACAGGGTCTGGGGCCAACGTCCTGACTTTC
TRBJ2-2 | TRBV5-1 | TRBD2 | NA | CASSSVTSGRATGELFF | TGCGCCAGCAGCTCCGTGACTAGCGGGAGGGCAACCGGGGAGCTGTTTTTT
TRBJ2-1 | TRBV7-2 | NA | once | CASSPLSSYNEQFF | TGTGCCAGCAGCCCCCTGAGCTCCTACAATGAGCAGTTCTTC
TRBJ2-7 | TRBV11-3 | TRBD2 | NA | CASSPGTSGSLNEQYF | TGTGCCAGCAGCCCCGGGACTAGCGGGAGTCTGAACGAGCAGTACTTC
TRBJ2-7 | TRBV5-1 | TRBD2 | NA | CASRLDTSGRDEQYF | TGCGCCAGCAGATTGGACACTAGCGGGAGGGACGAGCAGTACTTC
TRBJ2-2 | TRBV4-1 | NA | NA | CASSPRGQQLGRNTGELFF | TGCGCCAGCAGCCCGCGGGGGCAGCAGCTGGGGAGGAACACCGGGGAGCTGTTTTTT
TRBJ2-2 | TRBV11-3 | NA | NA | CASSLTTANTGELFF | TGTGCCAGCAGCTTAACGACAGCGAACACCGGGGAGCTGTTTTTT
TRBJ1-3 | TRBV9 | TRBD1 | NA | CASSAPPGQRNTIYF | TGTGCCAGCAGCGCCCCTCCGGGACAGAGAAACACCATATATTTT
TRBJ2-1 | TRBV9 | NA | NA | CASSRSGTVYNEQFF | TGTGCCAGCAGCAGAAGTGGGACTGTGTACAATGAGCAGTTCTTC
TRBJ2-2 | TRBV13 | NA | NA | CASRHGWERAPPNTGELFF | TGTGCCAGCAGACATGGGTGGGAGCGGGCGCCTCCGAACACCGGGGAGCTGTTTTTT
TRBJ1-3 | TRBV6-1 | NA | once | CASHKGSTGNTIYF | TGTGCCAGCCATAAAGGGAGTACTGGAAACACCATATATTTT